This T cell receptor (beta chain) was observed in a study of blood T cell repertoires in COVID-19. This CDR3 region has 16 residues. Per germline, CDR1 SGHDT and CDR2 YYEEEE. V dropped 1 base and J dropped 7 bases, with 15 bases sitting between them. The table came from immunoSEQ multiplex PCR; TCRdb's copy has only in-frame clones and leaves some out. The sample contains roughly 300,000 clones, 80% to 90% of which appear only once. Sample: PBMCs or T cells enriched from blood (not recorded which). V usage is TRBV5-6 and J usage is TRBJ1-6, with a tentative D call TRBD1 (6 bases). The sequence derives from a woman between 40 and 50 years old with acute COVID-19. CDR3 amino acids: CASSLFGSGVNSPLHF. Written as DNA, the CDR3 is TGTGCCAGCAGCTTGTTTGGCTCAGGGGTCAATTCACCCCTCCACTTT.